These 23 T cell receptor beta chains came from one sample sequenced in a study of cytomegalovirus exposure and HLA in healthy donors. The primer mix had 60 Vbeta and 13 Jbeta primers. The data were produced by immunoSEQ multiplex PCR, yet TCRdb's version contains in-frame clones alone and is incomplete. Here the sample table reports about 170,000 clones. Source material: PBMCs. Every receptor here comes from a woman aged 18-35 years in good health and CMV-seropositive.

The chain links TRBV9 to TRBJ1-2, with D unclear. Trimming removed 0 bases at V and 3 bases at J, with 9 bases between. Per the germline V gene, CDR1 is SGDLS and CDR2 is YYNGEE. The CDR3 consists of 14 residues. CDR3 sequence (DNA): TGTGCCAGCAGCGTAGGCGGATCGGACTATGGCTACACCTTC. Protein sequence: CASSVGGSDYGYTF.

The CDR3 loop reads CASSDPTRQGPNYGYTF. In DNA form, the CDR3 reads TGTGCCAGCAGTGATCCTACCCGACAGGGCCCTAACTATGGCTACACCTTC. The chain has TRBV2 and TRBJ1-2; 7 nucleotides line up with TRBD1. This CDR3 comprises 17 residues. CDR1 is SNHLY and CDR2 is FYNNEI in the germline V gene. The trim removed 3 bases at V and 0 bases at J, leaving 10 bases unmatched.

As regards this clone: The conserved phenylalanine or tryptophan is not found at the CDR3 terminus, so this likely reflects a read error. This chain uses TRBV5-5 with TRBJ1-1, with a possible D match to TRBD1 (6 bases). The CDR3 is 13 residues long. Between the trimmed V and J ends, which lost 4 bases and 6 bases, there was a span of 13 bases. Germline CDR1 and CDR2: SGHKS and YYEKEE (reference sequence). The CDR3 loop is CASSPRTEAEAFL. CDR3 nucleotides: TGTGCCAGCAGCCCCCGGACAGAAGCTGAAGCTTTCCTT.

The chain employs TRBV4-1 and TRBJ2-1; 9 nucleotides align to TRBD2. Germline loops: CDR1 MGHRA, CDR2 YSYEKL. Trimming took 1 base from V and 4 from J; bases not matched to a gene: 5. The CDR3 totals 16 residues. Here the CDR3 reads CASSQGWTSAYNEQFF. CDR3 bases: TGCGCCAGCAGCCAAGGGTGGACTAGCGCGTACAATGAGCAGTTCTTC.

Concerning this clone: One end of the junction does not line up with germline, which may come from a read error. The chain combines TRBV10-1 with TRBJ2-6, with 10 nucleotides matching TRBD1. The CDR3 consists of 15 residues. Germline CDR1 reads WNHNN; CDR2 reads SYGVQD (reference sequence). DNA of the CDR3: TGCGCCAGCAGTCACACCCGGACAGGGGGCAACGTCCTGACTTTC. Its protein product is CASSHTRTGGNVLTF.

V is TRBV12-5 and J is TRBJ2-5; TRBD2 agrees at 11 bases. V lost 1 base to trimming and J lost 4 bases; unmatched junction nucleotides: 5. This CDR3 region has 16 residues. In germline, CDR1 is LGHNT, CDR2 FRNRAP. The chain's CDR3 is CASGLELAGVGETQYF. The CDR3 DNA is TGTGCTAGTGGTTTGGAACTAGCGGGAGTTGGAGAGACCCAGTACTTC.

Concerning this clone: In the same sample, other DNA sequences code for this CDR3. The chain couples TRBV5-1 to TRBJ1-1; D is uncertain. CDR3 length: 13 residues. Trimming shortened V by 0 bases and J by 2 bases, and 5 bases separated the two germline ends. CDR1 and CDR2 (germline): SGHRS, YFSETQ. CDR3 sequence: CASSLGLNTEAFF. The CDR3 DNA sequence: TGCGCCAGCAGCTTGGGCCTAAACACTGAAGCTTTCTTT.

This chain uses TRBV7-9 with TRBJ2-1, with a tentative D call TRBD2 (5 bases). V lost 5 bases and J lost 3, with 17 bases in between. This CDR3 comprises 16 residues. CDR1 SEHNR and CDR2 FQNEAQ come from the germline V gene (reference sequence). The CDR3 spells CASSPAEGAFYNEQFF. CDR3 DNA sequence: TGTGCCAGCAGCCCTGCTGAGGGAGCCTTCTACAATGAGCAGTTCTTC.

Comment on this clone: Other nucleotide sequences from this sample produce the same CDR3. V usage is TRBV6-5 and J usage is TRBJ1-1, with a possible D match to TRBD1 (5 bases). V was clipped by 2 bases and J by 1 base, with 8 bases between them. The CDR3 loop spans 14 amino acids. CDR1 MNHEY and CDR2 SVGAGI come from the germline V gene. The CDR3 sequence is CASSYDRQNTEAFF. CDR3 nucleotides: TGTGCCAGCAGTTACGACAGACAGAACACTGAAGCTTTCTTT.

J is TRBJ1-3 and V is TRBV6-5; D is uncertain. The CDR3 totals 13 residues. V dropped 8 bases and J dropped 4 bases, with 12 bases sitting between them. The germline gives CDR1 MNHEY, CDR2 SVGAGI. Written as DNA, the CDR3 is TGTGCCAGCCATCGGGAGTTAGGAAACACCATATATTTT. Protein sequence: CASHRELGNTIYF.

J is TRBJ2-1 and V is TRBV7-9; D remains ambiguous. This CDR3 contains 11 residues. The germline CDR1 and CDR2 sequences are SEHNR and FQNEAQ (reference sequence). The V end was cut by 3 bases, the J end by 15 bases, with 12 bases between. CDR3 nucleotide sequence: TGTGCCAGCAGCTTGGGTGGAGTGGGGTTCTTC. Protein: CASSLGGVGFF.

The chain has TRBV29-1 and TRBJ2-7, with 7 bases matching TRBD1. Trimming removed 6 bases from V and 4 bases from J; junction bases left unmatched: 9. The V gene's germline CDR1 is SQVTM and CDR2 ANQGSEA. The CDR3 runs to 13 residues. The chain's CDR3 is CSVSQGSTYEQYF. As DNA, the CDR3 is TGCAGCGTCTCACAGGGGTCTACGTACGAGCAGTACTTC.

V is TRBV2 and J is TRBJ2-5; weak D call: TRBD2 (7 bases). V gave up 7 bases and J gave up 5 bases, with 20 bases separating them. Germline V gene data show CDR1 as SNHLY and CDR2 as FYNNEI. CDR3 size: 15 residues. Written as DNA, the CDR3 is TGTGCCAGCATTTACGGGGGGCAAGGGTGGGAGACCCAGTACTTC. Its protein product is CASIYGGQGWETQYF.

The chain links TRBV5-1 to TRBJ2-2; 11 bases are shared with TRBD2. Germline CDR1 is SGHRS and CDR2 is YFSETQ. The trim removed 7 bases at V and 6 bases at J, leaving 11 bases unmatched. The CDR3 has 16 residues. Written as DNA, the CDR3 is TGCGCCAGCCTTCCCGGGACTAGCGGTCTTGCCGGGGAGCTGTTTTTT. This sequence encodes CASLPGTSGLAGELFF.

The V and J genes are TRBV4-3 and TRBJ1-1; no firm D call. From germline, CDR1 is LGHNA and CDR2 YSLEER. The CDR3 is made up of 13 amino acids. The V and J ends lost 1 base and 6 bases respectively, with 9 bases between them. This CDR3 is CASSQAESAEAFF. The DNA for the CDR3 is TGCGCCAGCAGCCAAGCAGAATCCGCTGAAGCTTTCTTT.

This chain uses TRBV7-8 with TRBJ1-2, with unresolved D. The length of the CDR3 is 14 residues. Per germline, CDR1 SGHVS and CDR2 FQNEAQ. Trimming took 4 bases from V and 7 from J, leaving 16 bases between them. The CDR3: CASSSINDLAGYTF. CDR3 in DNA: TGTGCCAGCAGCTCGATTAACGACTTAGCTGGCTACACCTTC.

This chain joins TRBV19 and TRBJ1-2, with TRBD1 as a possible D gene (6 bases). CDR1 and CDR2 (germline): LNHDA, SQIVND (reference sequence). The CDR3 has 16 amino acids. V dropped 3 bases and J dropped 6 bases, with 20 bases sitting between them. CDR3 in amino acids: CASSIHQDRPRNGYTF. The CDR3 DNA sequence: TGTGCCAGTAGTATCCACCAGGACAGACCAAGGAATGGCTACACCTTC.

This rearrangement joins TRBV18 to TRBJ1-2; TRBD1 matches at 7 bases. This CDR3 contains 16 residues. Germline loops: CDR1 KGHSH, CDR2 LQKENI. Trimming removed 3 bases from V and 2 bases from J; junction bases left unmatched: 9. The CDR3 region has the DNA TGTGCCAGCTCACCTGGCATTCAGACAGGGAACTATGGCTACACCTTC. Translating gives CASSPGIQTGNYGYTF.

The chain carries TRBV9 and TRBJ1-2; TRBD1 matches 7 bases. The CDR3 extends over 15 amino acids. Germline-derived CDR1 and CDR2 are SGDLS and YYNGEE. Unmatched junction bases numbered 3, after V lost 0 bases and J lost 1 base. CDR3 sequence reads: CASSVESGGNYGYTF. CDR3 nucleotides: TGTGCCAGCAGCGTAGAGTCAGGGGGTAACTATGGCTACACCTTC.

The rearrangement joins TRBV4-2 to TRBJ2-7; TRBD2 aligns across 11 bases. Germline assignment: CDR1 LGHNA and CDR2 YNFKEQ. This CDR3 region has 16 residues. The trim removed 0 bases at V and 2 bases at J, leaving 3 bases unmatched. CDR3 sequence: CASSQEVAGGTYEQYF. In DNA form, the CDR3 reads TGTGCCAGCAGCCAAGAGGTAGCGGGAGGGACCTACGAGCAGTACTTC.

This chain connects TRBV6-6 to TRBJ1-4; D may be TRBD1 (5 bases). This CDR3 spans 15 amino acids. Trimming cost V 7 bases and J 6 bases, with 18 bases left between them. The germline V gene encodes CDR1 MNHNY and CDR2 SVGAGI (reference sequence). Here the CDR3 reads CASTHLGGNYEKLFF. The CDR3 nucleotides read TGTGCCAGCACCCACCTGGGGGGGAATTATGAAAAACTGTTTTTT.

The V gene is TRBV5-1, the J gene TRBJ2-3; 10 nucleotides line up with TRBD1. Germline trimming cut 0 bases from V and 8 bases from J; bases unmatched to any gene: 6. The CDR3 has 15 residues. Germline lookup yields CDR1 SGHRS and CDR2 YFSETQ. CDR3 region: CASSLGTGGGRTQYF. Written as DNA, the CDR3 is TGCGCCAGCAGCTTGGGGACAGGGGGTGGTCGTACGCAGTATTTT.

V gene TRBV6-1 combines with J gene TRBJ2-5; D unresolved. Germline loops: CDR1 MNHNS, CDR2 SASEGT. The CDR3 is 11 amino acids. V gave up 6 bases and J gave up 5 bases, with 7 bases separating them. For the CDR3, the DNA is TGTGCCAGCAGCTTTGTTGAGACCCAGTACTTC. Its translation: CASSFVETQYF.